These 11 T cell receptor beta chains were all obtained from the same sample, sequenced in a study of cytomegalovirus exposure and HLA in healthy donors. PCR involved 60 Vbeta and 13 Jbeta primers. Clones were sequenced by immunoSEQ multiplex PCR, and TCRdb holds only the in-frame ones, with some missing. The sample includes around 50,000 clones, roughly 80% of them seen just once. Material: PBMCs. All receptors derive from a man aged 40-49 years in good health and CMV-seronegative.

The CDR3 loop reads CASSQLLAGGPKFF. The CDR3 DNA is TGCGCCAGCAGCCAACTACTAGCGGGGGGGCCTAAGTTCTTC. The rearrangement uses TRBV4-3 and TRBJ2-1; 13 nucleotides agree with TRBD2. The CDR3 totals 14 residues. Germline CDR1 is LGHNA and CDR2 is YSLEER. Losses at the gene ends were 2 bases for V and 14 bases for J; bases not matched to a gene: 6.

This chain's CDR3 is CASSPGTPWGYGYTF. The CDR3 DNA sequence: TGTGCCAGCAGCCCAGGGACTCCCTGGGGCTATGGCTACACCTTC. The genes are TRBV7-9 and TRBJ1-2; a weak D match, TRBD1 (5 bases). The CDR3 runs to 15 residues. Germline CDR1 SEHNR, CDR2 FQNEAQ (reference sequence). Trimming took off 5 bases at V and 4 bases at J, with 17 bases between the two ends.

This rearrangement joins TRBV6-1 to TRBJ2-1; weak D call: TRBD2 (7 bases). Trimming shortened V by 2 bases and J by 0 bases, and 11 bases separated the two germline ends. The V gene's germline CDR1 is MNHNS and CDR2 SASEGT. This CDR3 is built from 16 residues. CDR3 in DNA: TGTGCCAGCAGTGAACGGGGGGCGTCCTCCTACAATGAGCAGTTCTTC. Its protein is CASSERGASSYNEQFF.

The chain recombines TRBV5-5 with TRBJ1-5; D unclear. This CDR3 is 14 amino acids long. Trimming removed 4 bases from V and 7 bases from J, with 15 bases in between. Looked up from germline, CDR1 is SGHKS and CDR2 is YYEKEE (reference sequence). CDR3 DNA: TGTGCCAGCAGCCAATTGGGAGGAGGCCAGCCCCAGCATTTT. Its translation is CASSQLGGGQPQHF.

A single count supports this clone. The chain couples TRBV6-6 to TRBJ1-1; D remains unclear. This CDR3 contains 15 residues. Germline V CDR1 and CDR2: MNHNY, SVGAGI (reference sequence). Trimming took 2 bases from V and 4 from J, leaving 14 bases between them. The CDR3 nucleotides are TGTGCCAGCAGTTACGGTGGGGTAGCGGGCACTGAAGCTTTCTTT. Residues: CASSYGGVAGTEAFF.

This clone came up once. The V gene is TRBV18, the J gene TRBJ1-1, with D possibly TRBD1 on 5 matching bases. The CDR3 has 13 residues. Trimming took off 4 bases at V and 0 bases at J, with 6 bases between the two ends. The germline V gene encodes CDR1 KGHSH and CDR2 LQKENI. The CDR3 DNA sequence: TGTGCCAGCTCACAACAGGTGAACACTGAAGCTTTCTTT. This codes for CASSQQVNTEAFF.

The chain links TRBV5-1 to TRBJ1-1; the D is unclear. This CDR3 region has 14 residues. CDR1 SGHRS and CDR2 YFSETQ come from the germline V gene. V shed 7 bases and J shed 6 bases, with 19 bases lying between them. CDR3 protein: CASSEGPPRAEAFF. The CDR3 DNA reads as TGCGCCAGCTCCGAGGGCCCTCCCCGCGCTGAAGCTTTCTTT.

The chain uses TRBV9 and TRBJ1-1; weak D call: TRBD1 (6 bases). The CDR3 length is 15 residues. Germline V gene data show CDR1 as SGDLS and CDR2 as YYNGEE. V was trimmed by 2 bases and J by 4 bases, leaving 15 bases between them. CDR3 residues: CASSVERAGVTEAFF. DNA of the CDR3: TGTGCCAGCAGCGTTGAACGGGCAGGGGTCACTGAAGCTTTCTTT.

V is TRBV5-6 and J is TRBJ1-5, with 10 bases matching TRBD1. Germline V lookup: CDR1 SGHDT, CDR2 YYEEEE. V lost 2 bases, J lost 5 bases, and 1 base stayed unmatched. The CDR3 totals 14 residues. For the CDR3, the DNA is TGTGCCAGCAGCTTCGGGACAGGGGATCAGCCCCAGCATTTT. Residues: CASSFGTGDQPQHF.

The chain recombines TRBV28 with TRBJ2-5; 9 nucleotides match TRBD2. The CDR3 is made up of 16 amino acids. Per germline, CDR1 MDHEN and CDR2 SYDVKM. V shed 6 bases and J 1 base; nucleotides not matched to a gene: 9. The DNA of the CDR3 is TGTGCCAGCAGCCAAACGACTAGCGGCGGCCAAGAGACCCAGTACTTC. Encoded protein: CASSQTTSGGQETQYF.

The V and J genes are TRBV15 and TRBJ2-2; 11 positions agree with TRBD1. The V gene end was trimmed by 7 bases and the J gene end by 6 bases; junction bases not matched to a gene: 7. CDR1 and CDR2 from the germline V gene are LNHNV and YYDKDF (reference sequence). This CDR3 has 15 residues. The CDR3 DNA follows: TGTGCCACCACGTCGGGGACAGGGGGTCCCGGGGAGCTGTTTTTT. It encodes CATTSGTGGPGELFF.